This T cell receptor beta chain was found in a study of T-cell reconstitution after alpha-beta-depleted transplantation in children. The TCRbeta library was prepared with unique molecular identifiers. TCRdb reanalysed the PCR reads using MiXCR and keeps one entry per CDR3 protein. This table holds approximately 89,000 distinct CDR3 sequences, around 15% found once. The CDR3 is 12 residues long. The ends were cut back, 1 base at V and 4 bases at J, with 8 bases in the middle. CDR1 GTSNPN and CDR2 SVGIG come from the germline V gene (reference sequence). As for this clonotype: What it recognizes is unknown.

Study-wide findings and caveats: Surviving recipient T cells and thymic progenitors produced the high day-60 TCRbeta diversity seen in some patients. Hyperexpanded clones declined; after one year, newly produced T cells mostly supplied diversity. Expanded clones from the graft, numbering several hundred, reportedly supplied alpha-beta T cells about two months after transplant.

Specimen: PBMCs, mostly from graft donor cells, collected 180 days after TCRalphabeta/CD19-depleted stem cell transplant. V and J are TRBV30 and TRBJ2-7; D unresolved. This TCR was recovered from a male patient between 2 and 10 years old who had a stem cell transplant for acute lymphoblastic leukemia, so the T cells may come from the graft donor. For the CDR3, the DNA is TGTGCCTGGAGTGGCTCGGGTTACGAGCAGTACTTC. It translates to CAWSGSGYEQYF. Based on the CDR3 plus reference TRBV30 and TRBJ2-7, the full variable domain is SQTIHQWPATLVQPVGSPLSLECTVEGTSNPNLYWYRQAAGRGLQLLFYSVGIGQISSEVPQNLSASRPQDRQFILSSKKLLLSDSGFYLCAWSGSGYEQYFGPGTRLTVT.